A single TCR beta chain is shown here with its context. The data stem from a study of blood T cell repertoires in COVID-19. Across the whole study: The origin of the acute and convalescent COVID-19 samples was the United States, Italy and Spain.

Clones were read by immunoSEQ multiplex PCR, and TCRdb kept only the in-frame ones, dropping some. The sample includes fewer than 200,000 clones, 85% of them seen just once. The germline gives CDR1 MDHEN, CDR2 SYDVKM. CDR3 length: 14 amino acids. With 2 bases clipped from V and 6 bases from J, the junction kept 6 bases outside the gene matches. The clonotype was recovered from a human donor with acute or convalescent COVID-19. The donor label of this sample is uncertain. The gene calls are TRBV28 and TRBJ1-2; TRBD1 aligns across 7 bases. Sequenced input: peripheral blood. The CDR3 protein is CASSLADRVNGYTF. CDR3 DNA sequence: TGTGCCAGCAGTTTAGCCGACAGGGTGAATGGCTACACCTTC.